The rows below give T cell receptor beta chains drawn from one sample of a study of blood T cells in healthy people across ages. TCRdb recomputed calls from the 5' RACE reads with MiXCR, one row per CDR3 protein. This table holds hundreds of thousands of distinct CDR3 sequences, about a third found once. The sequenced material came from blood. Receptors were obtained from a woman aged 80 or over in good health. Each CDR3 is given with its conserved first and last residue. D genes are given only for firm matches. Rows give clone size only sometimes, using once, few, many, or a class for an expanded clone.

j_gene: TRBJ2-3
d_gene: TRBD1
abundance: few
v_gene: TRBV20-1
CDR3nt: TGCAGTGCTGGTCTCCGGGACAGGGGGACCGATACGCAGTATTTT
CDR3aa: CSAGLRDRGTDTQYF

j_gene: TRBJ2-7
d_gene: .
abundance: many
v_gene: TRBV9
CDR3nt: TGTGCCAGCAGCGCCGATCCCGCAGAATCCTACGAGCAGTACTTC
CDR3aa: CASSADPAESYEQYF

j_gene: TRBJ2-5
d_gene: .
abundance: .
v_gene: TRBV6-6
CDR3nt: .
CDR3aa: CASSYSGQGETQYF

j_gene: TRBJ1-6
d_gene: .
abundance: many
v_gene: TRBV6-1
CDR3nt: TGTGCCAGCAGCCGGACCCCAGGGTCACCCCTCCACTTT
CDR3aa: CASSRTPGSPLHF

j_gene: TRBJ2-3
d_gene: .
abundance: many
v_gene: TRBV5-1
CDR3nt: TGCGCCACCACCCCGGGGGCCACCACAGATACGCAGTATTTT
CDR3aa: CATTPGATTDTQYF

j_gene: TRBJ2-1
d_gene: .
abundance: many
v_gene: TRBV6-2/TRBV6-3
CDR3nt: TGTGCCAGCAGTTACTCGGGAGTTCTCGATGAGCAGTTCTTC
CDR3aa: CASSYSGVLDEQFF

j_gene: TRBJ2-3
d_gene: .
abundance: many
v_gene: TRBV4-3
CDR3nt: TGCGCCAGCAGCCAAGATTTAGTAGAACGCCCAGATACGCAGTATTTT
CDR3aa: CASSQDLVERPDTQYF

j_gene: TRBJ2-1
d_gene: TRBD2
abundance: many
v_gene: TRBV7-2
CDR3nt: TGTGCCAGCAGCCGAGGGCGGGGGGCTTACAATGAGCAGTTCTTC
CDR3aa: CASSRGRGAYNEQFF

j_gene: TRBJ2-3
d_gene: TRBD1
abundance: .
v_gene: TRBV7-2
CDR3nt: TGTGCCAGCAGCCCCTACGGGACAGGGGTAGATACGCAGTATTTT
CDR3aa: CASSPYGTGVDTQYF

j_gene: TRBJ2-1
d_gene: TRBD1
abundance: .
v_gene: TRBV28
CDR3nt: TGTGTCAGCAGCCCGGGACAGGCGGGGAATGAGCAGTTCTTC
CDR3aa: CVSSPGQAGNEQFF

j_gene: TRBJ1-2
d_gene: .
abundance: many
v_gene: TRBV5-6
CDR3nt: TGTGCCAGCAGCTTGGTAACGTCGACCTCGTATGGCTACACCTTC
CDR3aa: CASSLVTSTSYGYTF

j_gene: TRBJ2-2
d_gene: .
abundance: few
v_gene: TRBV3-1
CDR3nt: TGTGCCAGCAGCCAAGATCTAGGGGCGAACACCGGGGAGCTGTTTTTT
CDR3aa: CASSQDLGANTGELFF

j_gene: TRBJ2-3
d_gene: TRBD1
abundance: .
v_gene: TRBV20-1
CDR3nt: TGCAGTGCAATAACAGGGGGGCGAGACACAGATACGCAGTATTTT
CDR3aa: CSAITGGRDTDTQYF

j_gene: TRBJ1-2
d_gene: .
abundance: .
v_gene: TRBV5-1
CDR3nt: TGCGCCAGCAGTTTTGAGTTGGGGGCCCGGGATGGCTACACCTTC
CDR3aa: CASSFELGARDGYTF

j_gene: TRBJ2-5
d_gene: .
abundance: many
v_gene: TRBV4-2
CDR3nt: TGTGCCAGCAGCCGCTCCGATGGGCAAGAGACCCAGTACTTC
CDR3aa: CASSRSDGQETQYF

j_gene: TRBJ2-3
d_gene: TRBD2
abundance: .
v_gene: TRBV5-1
CDR3nt: TGCGCCAGCAGCTCTGACCCGGGACTAGCGGGAAATACGCAGTATTTT
CDR3aa: CASSSDPGLAGNTQYF

j_gene: TRBJ2-3
d_gene: .
abundance: .
v_gene: TRBV12-3/TRBV12-4
CDR3nt: TGTGCCAGCAGTTTAGACGGGGGAGGGACAGATATGCAGTATTTT
CDR3aa: CASSLDGGGTDMQYF

j_gene: TRBJ1-4
d_gene: TRBD1
abundance: .
v_gene: TRBV7-9
CDR3nt: TGTGCTAGCAGCTTACAGGGGGTGATGGAAAAACGGTTTTTT
CDR3aa: CASSLQGVMEKRFF

j_gene: TRBJ2-7
d_gene: TRBD2
abundance: many
v_gene: TRBV5-6
CDR3nt: TGTGCCAGCAGCCTGGACGTGGCGGGGGTCTACGAGCAGTACTTC
CDR3aa: CASSLDVAGVYEQYF

j_gene: TRBJ1-1
d_gene: .
abundance: .
v_gene: TRBV29-1
CDR3nt: TGCAGCGTGGGGCGTCCGGGTAACACTGAAGCTTTCTTT
CDR3aa: CSVGRPGNTEAFF

j_gene: TRBJ2-7
d_gene: .
abundance: .
v_gene: TRBV29-1
CDR3nt: TGCAGCGCCGAGACAGGGAGGGGTTACGAGCAGTACTTC
CDR3aa: CSAETGRGYEQYF

j_gene: TRBJ1-1
d_gene: .
abundance: many
v_gene: TRBV7-2
CDR3nt: TGTGCCAGCAGCTTAGTGGCAGAGAACACTGAAGCTTTCTTT
CDR3aa: CASSLVAENTEAFF

j_gene: TRBJ1-6
d_gene: .
abundance: many
v_gene: TRBV7-8
CDR3nt: TGTGCCAGCAGCGTGCACAGGGAGACCTATAATTCACCCCTCCACTTT
CDR3aa: CASSVHRETYNSPLHF

j_gene: TRBJ2-3
d_gene: TRBD2
abundance: many
v_gene: TRBV9
CDR3nt: TGTGCCAGCAGCCCCCGGGGAGGGGCCGGCACAGATACGCAGTATTTT
CDR3aa: CASSPRGGAGTDTQYF

j_gene: TRBJ2-5
d_gene: TRBD2
abundance: many
v_gene: TRBV20-1
CDR3nt: TGCAGTGCTAGGCCTAGCGGGCTGTCCCAAGAGACCCAGTACTTC
CDR3aa: CSARPSGLSQETQYF

j_gene: TRBJ1-4
d_gene: .
abundance: few
v_gene: TRBV5-6
CDR3nt: TGTGCCAGCAGCTTCTGGGTTAATGAAAAACTGTTTTTT
CDR3aa: CASSFWVNEKLFF

j_gene: TRBJ1-1
d_gene: .
abundance: .
v_gene: TRBV3-1
CDR3nt: TGTGCCAGCAACCAAGCCATCCGGCCGGGGACCGAAGCTTTCTTT
CDR3aa: CASNQAIRPGTEAFF

j_gene: TRBJ1-2
d_gene: .
abundance: many
v_gene: TRBV20-1
CDR3nt: TGCAGTGCGAGCGGGACCGGAATCCGGAACTATGGCTACACCTTC
CDR3aa: CSASGTGIRNYGYTF

j_gene: TRBJ1-5
d_gene: .
abundance: .
v_gene: TRBV20-1
CDR3nt: TGCAGTGCCGGGACCGCGAGGAGGTCGCCCCAGCATTTT
CDR3aa: CSAGTARRSPQHF

j_gene: TRBJ2-3
d_gene: .
abundance: .
v_gene: TRBV12-3/TRBV12-4
CDR3nt: TGTGCCAGCAGTTTCTCCACCGAGTGGCGGCGCACAGATACGCAGTATTTT
CDR3aa: CASSFSTEWRRTDTQYF

j_gene: TRBJ2-1
d_gene: TRBD1
abundance: many
v_gene: TRBV7-8
CDR3nt: TGTGCCAGCAGCCTGGGACAGCTCTCGATTCATGAGCAGTTCTTC
CDR3aa: CASSLGQLSIHEQFF

j_gene: TRBJ2-1
d_gene: .
abundance: .
v_gene: TRBV6-1
CDR3nt: TGTGCCAGCATATTTTCGGACACCAATGAGCAGTTCTTC
CDR3aa: CASIFSDTNEQFF

j_gene: TRBJ1-1
d_gene: .
abundance: .
v_gene: TRBV6-1
CDR3nt: TGTGCCACAAGGTCAGACTCCCTTCAGTACACTGAAGCTTTCTTT
CDR3aa: CATRSDSLQYTEAFF

j_gene: TRBJ2-7
d_gene: TRBD2
abundance: many
v_gene: TRBV20-1
CDR3nt: TGCAGTACTGAGCGGGGGTCGCCCTACGAGCAGTACTTC
CDR3aa: CSTERGSPYEQYF

j_gene: TRBJ2-5
d_gene: TRBD2
abundance: .
v_gene: TRBV2
CDR3nt: TGTGCCAGCAGTGAAGCGCGCGGGGGGCCAGAGTACTTC
CDR3aa: CASSEARGGPEYF

j_gene: TRBJ1-2
d_gene: .
abundance: many
v_gene: TRBV5-6
CDR3nt: TGTGCCAGCAGCTCCACCATTTACCGGGACATGGATGGCTACACCTTC
CDR3aa: CASSSTIYRDMDGYTF

j_gene: TRBJ2-2
d_gene: .
abundance: .
v_gene: TRBV5-1
CDR3nt: TGCGCCAGCAGCTTGGTCGGCCACCCGGACACCGGGGAGCTGTTTTTT
CDR3aa: CASSLVGHPDTGELFF

j_gene: TRBJ1-2
d_gene: .
abundance: .
v_gene: TRBV12-3/TRBV12-4
CDR3nt: TGTGCCAGCAGTAGGACTGATAATGGCTACACCTTC
CDR3aa: CASSRTDNGYTF

j_gene: TRBJ2-4
d_gene: TRBD1
abundance: .
v_gene: TRBV19
CDR3nt: TGTGCCAGTAGTTCCGGGACAGGGTATATTAACATTCAGTACTTC
CDR3aa: CASSSGTGYINIQYF

j_gene: TRBJ2-1
d_gene: .
abundance: many
v_gene: TRBV20-1
CDR3nt: TGCAGTGCTAGGCCGTGGGTCGGGGCAGGGTACAATGAGCAGTTCTTC
CDR3aa: CSARPWVGAGYNEQFF

j_gene: TRBJ2-7
d_gene: .
abundance: .
v_gene: TRBV5-5
CDR3nt: TGTGCCAGCAGCTGGGGGGTCCTGCCCTACGAGCAGTACTTC
CDR3aa: CASSWGVLPYEQYF

j_gene: TRBJ2-3
d_gene: .
abundance: few
v_gene: TRBV5-1
CDR3nt: TGCGCCAGCAGCTCCCAGGGGGGGGGGACAGATACGCAGTATTTT
CDR3aa: CASSSQGGGTDTQYF

j_gene: TRBJ2-7
d_gene: TRBD2
abundance: few
v_gene: TRBV7-2
CDR3nt: TGTGCCAGCAGCTTTGCGGGGGGGCCCTCCTACGAGCAGTACTTC
CDR3aa: CASSFAGGPSYEQYF

j_gene: TRBJ1-2
d_gene: .
abundance: .
v_gene: TRBV7-2
CDR3nt: TGTGCCAGCAGCTCATTTGCTGGGGGGGGCGCGGGCTATGGCTACACCTTC
CDR3aa: CASSSFAGGGAGYGYTF

j_gene: TRBJ2-5
d_gene: .
abundance: .
v_gene: TRBV5-1
CDR3nt: TGCGCCAGCAGCTTTAGTTCGTACCAAGGGACCCAGTACTTC
CDR3aa: CASSFSSYQGTQYF

j_gene: TRBJ2-3
d_gene: TRBD2
abundance: .
v_gene: TRBV14
CDR3nt: TGTGCCAGCAGCCAGGGAGGCGGGGGGGCCAGAGATACGCAGTATTTT
CDR3aa: CASSQGGGGARDTQYF